The rows below give T cell receptor beta chains drawn from one sample of a study of tumor-infiltrating lymphocytes in primary liver carcinoma. TCRdb re-called the multiplex PCR reads with MiXCR, one entry per CDR3 protein. The sample lists 300,000 to 400,000 distinct CDR3 sequences; less than 75% were seen once. The sequencing sample was made of peripheral blood. The receptors originated from a man aged 40-50 years with primary liver carcinoma and hepatitis B virus infection. CDR3s include the opening cysteine and the closing phenylalanine or tryptophan. A D gene is named only where the DNA matches it firmly. Size tells how often a clone was seen (once, few, many) or the class of an expanded clone, and some rows leave it out.

CDR3 protein	CDR3 DNA	D gene	clone size	J gene	V gene
CASSFRPGRGDTQHF	TGTGCCAGCAGCTTCAGGCCCGGCCGGGGGGATACGCAGCATTTT	NA	NA	TRBJ1-5	TRBV5-6
CASSSQTDTQYF	TGTGCCAGCAGTTCACAGACAGATACGCAGTATTTT	NA	few	TRBJ2-3	TRBV28
CASSRGGATAETQYF	TGCGCCAGCAGCCGAGGTGGGGCAACGGCGGAGACCCAGTATTTC	NA	NA	TRBJ2-5	TRBV4-3
CASSFGTGSGNTIYF	TGTGCCAGCAGTTTTGGAACAGGGTCTGGAAACACCATATATTTT	NA	NA	TRBJ1-3	TRBV28
CASSDRGKNTEAFF	TGCGCCAGCAGTGATCGGGGTAAGAACACTGAAGCTTTCTTT	NA	NA	TRBJ1-1	TRBV10-1
CASSTRTNAGTQYF	TGTGCCAGCAGCACTCGGACCAATGCGGGGACCCAGTACTTC	NA	many	TRBJ2-5	TRBV5-4
CASSPRGGELFF	TGTGCCAGCAGCCCTCGGGGAGGGGAGCTGTTTTTT	NA	many	TRBJ2-2	TRBV12-3/TRBV12-4
CASSLTGTARLGEQYF	TGTGCCAGCAGCCTAACCGGGACAGCTCGTTTAGGGGAGCAGTACTTC	TRBD1	few	TRBJ2-7	TRBV5-4
CASSQEAQAGRLGQYF	TGCGCCAGCAGCCAAGAGGCACAAGCGGGAAGGTTGGGGCAGTACTTC	TRBD2	few	TRBJ2-7	TRBV4-1
CACGLRVAHSTDTQYF	TGTGCCTGCGGCCTACGCGTGGCGCATAGCACAGATACGCAGTATTTT	NA	NA	TRBJ2-3	TRBV11-2
CASSFLAGDEQFF	TGTGCCAGCAGCTTCCTGGCAGGGGACGAGCAATTCTTC	NA	NA	TRBJ2-1	TRBV11-2
CASNPLGQGGKTQYF	TGTGCCAGCAACCCGCTGGGACAGGGAGGAAAGACCCAGTACTTC	TRBD1	NA	TRBJ2-5	TRBV5-4
CAISLGAGGEDTQYF	TGTGCCATCAGCTTAGGAGCGGGAGGAGAAGATACGCAGTATTTT	TRBD2	once	TRBJ2-3	TRBV11-2
CASSHSSGTGVGNNQSQHF	TGCGCCAGCAGCCATTCTTCCGGGACAGGGGTGGGTAACAATCAGTCCCAGCATTTT	TRBD1	few	TRBJ1-5	TRBV4-1
CASSKLDRGITEAFF	TGTGCCAGCAGTAAATTGGACAGGGGGATCACTGAAGCTTTCTTT	TRBD1	many	TRBJ1-1	TRBV6-5
CASSPPTVDSYEQYF	TGTGCCAGCAGTCCGCCGACAGTCGATTCCTACGAGCAGTACTTC	NA	many	TRBJ2-7	TRBV6-2/TRBV6-3
CASRLEASSYEQYF	TGTGCCAGCAGATTGGAGGCTAGCTCCTACGAGCAGTACTTC	NA	NA	TRBJ2-7	TRBV5-4
CASSLRVQANTEAFF	TGTGCCAGCAGCTTAAGGGTACAGGCGAACACTGAAGCTTTCTTT	NA	NA	TRBJ1-1	TRBV11-2
CASSPAAFRGTQYF	TGTGCCAGCAGCCCAGCGGCATTTAGAGGGACCCAGTACTTC	NA	once	TRBJ2-5	TRBV6-5
CASSQVLAGTPYEQYF	TGTGCCAGCAGTCAAGTCCTAGCGGGAACTCCCTACGAGCAGTACTTC	TRBD2	NA	TRBJ2-7	TRBV4-2
CAWSPGEGEQYF	TGTGCCTGGAGTCCCGGAGAGGGCGAGCAGTACTTC	NA	NA	TRBJ2-7	TRBV30
CASRGLFDTQYF	TGCGCCAGCAGGGGACTATTTGATACGCAGTATTTT	TRBD2	NA	TRBJ2-3	TRBV10-2
CASSLGLGTGANEQFF	TGTGCCAGCAGCTTGGGTCTTGGGACAGGAGCCAATGAGCAGTTCTTC	TRBD1	NA	TRBJ2-1	TRBV11-2
CAWGQGEFPYEQYF	TGTGCCTGGGGACAGGGAGAGTTTCCCTACGAGCAGTACTTC	TRBD1	few	TRBJ2-7	TRBV30
CASSLVAGGSYNEQFF	TGCGCCAGCAGCTTGGTAGCGGGTGGGTCCTACAATGAGCAGTTCTTC	TRBD2	many	TRBJ2-1	TRBV5-1
CASSLADPYSNQPQHF	TGTGCCAGCAGCTTAGCGGACCCATATAGCAATCAGCCCCAGCATTTT	NA	NA	TRBJ1-5	TRBV7-9
CASSSGTGATGEPFF	TGTGCCAGCAGCTCCGGGACAGGGGCTACCGGGGAGCCGTTTTTT	TRBD1	NA	TRBJ2-2	TRBV5-4
CASSPDPSSGNTIYF	TGTGCCAGCAGCCCCGACCCTAGCTCTGGAAACACCATATATTTT	NA	NA	TRBJ1-3	TRBV7-3
CASSQGLISGNTIYF	TGTGCCAGCAGCCAAGGACTCATCTCTGGAAACACCATATATTTT	NA	many	TRBJ1-3	TRBV4-2
CASSELEGYGYTF	TGCGCCAGCAGTGAACTCGAGGGGTATGGCTACACCTTC	NA	NA	TRBJ1-2	TRBV10-2
CASCHTPTNEKLFF	TGTGCCAGCTGTCACACCCCAACTAATGAAAAACTGTTTTTT	NA	NA	TRBJ1-4	TRBV6-5
CACTPGTANTGELFF	TGCGCCTGCACCCCCGGGACAGCCAACACCGGGGAGCTGTTTTTT	TRBD1	NA	TRBJ2-2	TRBV5-1
CASSQTGGINSPPHF	TGTGCCAGTAGCCAGACAGGGGGTATTAATTCACCCCCCCACTTT	TRBD1	NA	TRBJ1-6	TRBV11-2
CTSSPDRGGNSPLHF	TGTACCAGCAGTCCGGACAGGGGTGGAAATTCACCCCTCCACTTT	TRBD1	NA	TRBJ1-6	TRBV28
CASRDRQGAWNTEAFF	TGTGCCAGCAGGGACAGACAGGGGGCCTGGAACACTGAAGCTTTCTTT	TRBD1	many	TRBJ1-1	TRBV6-1
CASSPDRDNSPLHF	TGTGCCAGCTCACCGGACAGGGATAATTCACCCCTCCACTTT	TRBD1	NA	TRBJ1-6	TRBV18
CACSLALETQYF	TGCGCCTGCAGCTTGGCCTTGGAGACCCAGTACTTC	NA	NA	TRBJ2-5	TRBV5-1
CASSEGLTHYNEQFF	TGTGCCAGCAGTGAGGGACTAACGCACTACAATGAGCAGTTCTTC	TRBD2	NA	TRBJ2-1	TRBV6-4
CASSDTRLAVDNEQFF	TGCGCCAGCAGTGATACCCGGCTAGCGGTTGACAATGAGCAGTTCTTC	TRBD2	few	TRBJ2-1	TRBV10-2
CASSYALRRTYGYTF	TGTGCCAGCAGTTATGCTCTTCGGAGGACCTATGGCTACACCTTC	NA	many	TRBJ1-2	TRBV6-2/TRBV6-3
CASSLGGTPSYEQYF	TGTGCCAGCAGTCTGGGAGGGACACCTTCGTACGAGCAGTACTTC	NA	NA	TRBJ2-7	TRBV28
CASSRVGSYEQYF	TGTGCCAGCAGTCGGGTTGGCTCCTACGAGCAGTACTTC	NA	NA	TRBJ2-7	TRBV6-5
CAGRGSGYAYEQYF	TGTGCCGGCAGGGGGAGCGGCTACGCCTACGAGCAGTACTTC	TRBD1	NA	TRBJ2-7	TRBV6-6
CASSDSLTGHNSPLHF	TGCGCCAGCAGCGACAGCCTGACAGGGCATAATTCACCCCTCCACTTT	TRBD1	many	TRBJ1-6	TRBV5-1
CASSQDPLRLYNEQFF	TGCGCCAGCAGCCAAGATCCCTTGAGACTATACAATGAGCAGTTCTTC	NA	NA	TRBJ2-1	TRBV4-1
CASSQGTSGYNDQFF	TGTGCCAGCAGCCAAGGGACTAGCGGGTACAATGATCAGTTCTTC	TRBD2	NA	TRBJ2-1	TRBV5-4
CAWTNYNEQFF	TGTGCCTGGACCAACTACAATGAGCAGTTCTTC	NA	few	TRBJ2-1	TRBV30
CANSTRRQPDMQYF	TGTGCCAACAGTACTAGGCGTCAGCCAGATATGCAGTATTTT	NA	NA	TRBJ2-3	TRBV11-2
CTSSQDVEGPADTQYF	TGCACCAGCAGCCAAGATGTCGAGGGTCCCGCAGATACGCAGTATTTT	NA	NA	TRBJ2-3	TRBV4-1
CASSYWTSGGTDTQYF	TGTGCCAGCAGCTACTGGACTAGCGGGGGCACAGATACGCAGTATTTT	TRBD2	NA	TRBJ2-3	TRBV28
CASRLSPGGPVEQFF	TGTGCCAGCAGATTATCGCCGGGAGGGCCCGTTGAACAGTTCTTC	TRBD2	NA	TRBJ2-1	TRBV12-3/TRBV12-4
CASSLGTSGSWGNEQFF	TGTGCCAGCAGCCTAGGGACTAGCGGGAGTTGGGGCAATGAGCAGTTCTTC	TRBD2	many	TRBJ2-1	TRBV13
CASSFSGRVGDTQYF	TGCGCCAGCAGCTTTAGCGGGAGAGTGGGAGATACGCAGTATTTT	TRBD2	few	TRBJ2-3	TRBV5-1
CSVEDLAAAYNEQYF	TGCAGCGTTGAAGATCTAGCGGCGGCCTACAACGAGCAGTACTTC	TRBD2	NA	TRBJ2-7	TRBV29-1
CASTQPGSGELFF	TGTGCCAGCACCCAGCCGGGCTCCGGGGAGCTGTTTTTT	NA	few	TRBJ2-2	TRBV28
CASSLSYTDTQYF	TGTGCCAGCAGTCTCTCCTACACAGATACGCAGTATTTT	NA	many	TRBJ2-3	TRBV5-6